The clone carrying this T cell receptor beta chain was detected only a few times. CDR1 and CDR2 from the germline V gene are ENHRY and SYGVKD. The CDR3 is 13 amino acids. V gave up 11 bases and J gave up 3 bases; unmatched junction bases: 6. The sample belongs to a study of T-cell memory formation after mild COVID-19. Constant-segment-primed 5'RACE gave TCR alpha and TCR beta cDNA libraries with sample barcodes and UMIs. MiXCR was run by TCRdb on the 5' RACE reads, yielding one entry per CDR3 protein. Of roughly 510,000 distinct CDR3 sequences listed, approximately 15% are singletons. The sequence came from an adult woman who had mild COVID-19 (a few samples of this study predate the infection). Cell type and time point are not known. The material sequenced was PBMCs or a T cell subset sorted from them (not recorded which). The rearrangement links TRBV10-3 to TRBJ2-5; 10 nucleotides match TRBD1. CDR3 amino acids: CARPGQGKETQYF. CDR3 bases: TGTGCCCGACCGGGACAGGGGAAAGAGACCCAGTACTTC.